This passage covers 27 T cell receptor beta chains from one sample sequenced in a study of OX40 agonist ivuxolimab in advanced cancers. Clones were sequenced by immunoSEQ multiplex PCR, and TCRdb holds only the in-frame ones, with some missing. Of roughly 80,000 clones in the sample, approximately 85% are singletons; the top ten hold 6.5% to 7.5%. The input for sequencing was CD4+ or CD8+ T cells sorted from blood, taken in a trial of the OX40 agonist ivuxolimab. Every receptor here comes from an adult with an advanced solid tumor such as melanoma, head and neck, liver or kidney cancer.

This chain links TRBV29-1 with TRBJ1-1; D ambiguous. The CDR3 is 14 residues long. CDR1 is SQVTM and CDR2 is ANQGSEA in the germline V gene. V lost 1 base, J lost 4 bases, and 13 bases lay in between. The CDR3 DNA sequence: TGCAGCGTTGAAGGGCACGCGGCGGGCACTGAAGCTTTCTTT. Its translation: CSVEGHAAGTEAFF.

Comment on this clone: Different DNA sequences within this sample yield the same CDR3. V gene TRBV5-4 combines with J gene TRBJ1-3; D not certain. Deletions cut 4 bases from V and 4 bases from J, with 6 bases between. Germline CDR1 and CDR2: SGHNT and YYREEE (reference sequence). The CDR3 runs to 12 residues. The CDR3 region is CASSLGGNTIYF. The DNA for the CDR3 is TGTGCCAGCAGCCTGGGGGGAAACACCATATATTTT.

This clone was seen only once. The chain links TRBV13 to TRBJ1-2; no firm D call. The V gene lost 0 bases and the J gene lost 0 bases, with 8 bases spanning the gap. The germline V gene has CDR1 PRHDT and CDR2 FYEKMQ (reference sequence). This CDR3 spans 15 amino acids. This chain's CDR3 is CASSLGRVTNYGYTF. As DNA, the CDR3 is TGTGCCAGCAGCTTAGGACGGGTCACTAACTATGGCTACACCTTC.

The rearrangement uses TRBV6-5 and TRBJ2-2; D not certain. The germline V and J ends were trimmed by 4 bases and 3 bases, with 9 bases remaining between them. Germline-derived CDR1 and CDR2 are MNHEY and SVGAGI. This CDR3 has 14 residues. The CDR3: CASSFFSDTGELFF. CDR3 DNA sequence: TGTGCCAGCAGTTTCTTCTCCGACACCGGGGAGCTGTTTTTT.

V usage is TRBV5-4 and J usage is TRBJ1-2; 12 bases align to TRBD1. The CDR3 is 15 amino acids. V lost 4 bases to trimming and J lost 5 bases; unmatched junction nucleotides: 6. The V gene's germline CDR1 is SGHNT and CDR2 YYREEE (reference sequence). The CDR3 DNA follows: TGTGCCAGCAGCCTCGGGACAGGGGGCATGTATGGCTACACCTTC. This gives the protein CASSLGTGGMYGYTF.

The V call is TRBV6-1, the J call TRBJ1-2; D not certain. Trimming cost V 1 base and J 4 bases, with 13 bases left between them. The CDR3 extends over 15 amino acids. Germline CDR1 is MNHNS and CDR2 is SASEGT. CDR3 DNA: TGTGCCAGCAGTGAAGAATACGGCCGTCGCTATGGCTACACCTTC. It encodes CASSEEYGRRYGYTF.

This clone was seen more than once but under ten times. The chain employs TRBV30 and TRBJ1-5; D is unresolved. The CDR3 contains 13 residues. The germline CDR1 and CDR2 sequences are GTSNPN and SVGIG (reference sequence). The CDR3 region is CALGIMDNQPQHF. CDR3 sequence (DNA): TGTGCTCTGGGCATCATGGACAATCAGCCCCAGCATTTT.

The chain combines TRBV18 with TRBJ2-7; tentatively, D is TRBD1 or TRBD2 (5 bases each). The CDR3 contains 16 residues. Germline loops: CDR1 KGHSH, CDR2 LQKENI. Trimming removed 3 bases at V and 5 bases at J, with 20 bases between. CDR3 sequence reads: CASSPTTLTGGHEQYF. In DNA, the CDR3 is TGTGCCAGCTCACCTACTACGTTAACTGGGGGTCACGAGCAGTACTTC.

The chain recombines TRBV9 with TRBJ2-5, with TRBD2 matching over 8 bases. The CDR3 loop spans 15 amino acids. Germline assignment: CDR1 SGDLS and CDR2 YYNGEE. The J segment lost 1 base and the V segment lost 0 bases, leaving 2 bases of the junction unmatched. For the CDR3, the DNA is TGTGCCAGCAGCGTAGCGGGGGGGGCCCAAGAGACCCAGTACTTC. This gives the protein CASSVAGGAQETQYF.

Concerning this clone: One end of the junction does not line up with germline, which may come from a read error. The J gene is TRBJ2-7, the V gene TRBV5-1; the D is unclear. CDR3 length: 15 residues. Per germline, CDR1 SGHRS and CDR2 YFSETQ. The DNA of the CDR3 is TGCGCCAGCAGATTGGATCCGGGCGAGCCCTACGAGCAGTACTTC. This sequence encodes CASRLDPGEPYEQYF.

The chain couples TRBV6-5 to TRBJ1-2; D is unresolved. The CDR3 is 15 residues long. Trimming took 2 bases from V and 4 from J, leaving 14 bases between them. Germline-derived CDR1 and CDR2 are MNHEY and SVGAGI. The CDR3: CASSYHPRDTYGYTF. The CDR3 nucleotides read TGTGCCAGCAGTTACCACCCAAGAGATACCTATGGCTACACCTTC.

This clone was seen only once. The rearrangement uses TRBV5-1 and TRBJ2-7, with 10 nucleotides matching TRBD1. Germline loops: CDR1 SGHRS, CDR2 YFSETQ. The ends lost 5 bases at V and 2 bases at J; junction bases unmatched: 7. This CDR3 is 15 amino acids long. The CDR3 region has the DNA TGCGCCAGCAGAACCACCGGGACAGGGGCCTACGAGCAGTACTTC. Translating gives CASRTTGTGAYEQYF.

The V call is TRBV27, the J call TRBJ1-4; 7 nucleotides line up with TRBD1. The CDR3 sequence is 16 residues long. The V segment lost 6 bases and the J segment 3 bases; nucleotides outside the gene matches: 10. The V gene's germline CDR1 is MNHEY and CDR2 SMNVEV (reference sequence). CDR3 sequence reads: CASSFSSGGPNEKLFF. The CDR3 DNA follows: TGTGCCAGCAGCTTTTCCTCAGGGGGGCCTAATGAAAAACTGTTTTTT. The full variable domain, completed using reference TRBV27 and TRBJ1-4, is EAQVTQNPRYLITVTGKKLTVTCSQNMNHEYMSWYRQDPGLGLRQIYYSMNVEVTDKGDVPEGYKVSRKEKRNFPLILESPSPNQTSLYFCASSFSSGGPNEKLFFGSGTQLSVL.

The DNA for the CDR3 is TGTGCCAGCAGCTCACAGGGGGCGCGAGGATATAATTCACCCCTCCACTTT. Residues: CASSSQGARGYNSPLHF. The chain couples TRBV5-6 to TRBJ1-6; TRBD1 aligns across 9 bases. After removal of 3 bases from V and 4 bases from J, the junction contained 8 bases not matched to a gene. The CDR3 has 17 residues. CDR1 is SGHDT and CDR2 is YYEEEE in the germline V gene. Using reference TRBV5-6 and TRBJ1-6 for the parts outside the CDR3, the full variable domain is DAGVTQSPTHLIKTRGQQVTLRCSPKSGHDTVSWYQQALGQGPQFIFQYYEEEERQRGNFPDRFSGHQFPNYSSELNVNALLLGDSALYLCASSSQGARGYNSPLHFGNGTRLTVT.

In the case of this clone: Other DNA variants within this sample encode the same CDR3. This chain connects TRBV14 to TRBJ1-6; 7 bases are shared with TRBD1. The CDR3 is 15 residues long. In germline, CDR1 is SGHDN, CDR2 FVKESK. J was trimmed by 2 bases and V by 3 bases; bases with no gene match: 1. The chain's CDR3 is CASSQGQTYNSPLHF. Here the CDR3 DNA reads TGTGCCAGCAGCCAGGGACAGACCTATAATTCACCCCTCCACTTT.

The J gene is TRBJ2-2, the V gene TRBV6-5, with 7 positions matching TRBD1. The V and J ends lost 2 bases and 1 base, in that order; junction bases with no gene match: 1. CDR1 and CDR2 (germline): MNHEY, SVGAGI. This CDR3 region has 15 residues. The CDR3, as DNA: TGTGCCAGCAGTTACGGGACAGTGAACACCGGGGAGCTGTTTTTT. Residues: CASSYGTVNTGELFF.

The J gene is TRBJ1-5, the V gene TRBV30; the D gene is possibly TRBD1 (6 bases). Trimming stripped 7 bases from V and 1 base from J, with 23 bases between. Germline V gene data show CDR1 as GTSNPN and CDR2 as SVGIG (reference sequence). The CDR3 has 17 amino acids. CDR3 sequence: CASTGPGSSWSNQPQHF. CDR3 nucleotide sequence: TGTGCCTCTACAGGGCCCGGGAGCTCTTGGAGCAATCAGCCCCAGCATTTT.

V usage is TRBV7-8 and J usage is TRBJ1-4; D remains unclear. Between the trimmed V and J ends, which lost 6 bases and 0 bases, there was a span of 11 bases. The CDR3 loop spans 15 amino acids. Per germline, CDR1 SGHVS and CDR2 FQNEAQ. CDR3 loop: CASRLYEATNEKLFF. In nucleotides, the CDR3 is TGTGCCAGCAGACTTTACGAGGCAACTAATGAAAAACTGTTTTTT.

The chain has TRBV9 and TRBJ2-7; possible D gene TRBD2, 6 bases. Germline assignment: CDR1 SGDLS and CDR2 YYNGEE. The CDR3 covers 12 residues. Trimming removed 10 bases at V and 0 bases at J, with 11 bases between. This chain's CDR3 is CAHDGSSYEQYF. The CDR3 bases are TGTGCCCACGACGGGAGCTCCTACGAGCAGTACTTC. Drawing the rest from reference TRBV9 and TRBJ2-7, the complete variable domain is DSGVTQTPKHLITATGQRVTLRCSPRSGDLSVYWYQQSLDQGLQFLIQYYNGEERAKGNILERFSAQQFPDLHSELNLSSLELGDSALYFCAHDGSSYEQYFGPGTRLTVT.

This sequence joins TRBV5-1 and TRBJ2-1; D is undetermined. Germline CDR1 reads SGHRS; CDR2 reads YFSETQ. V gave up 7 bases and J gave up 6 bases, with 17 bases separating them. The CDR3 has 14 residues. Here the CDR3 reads CASYVAGAVNEQFF. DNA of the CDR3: TGCGCCAGCTATGTGGCCGGTGCAGTCAATGAGCAGTTCTTC.

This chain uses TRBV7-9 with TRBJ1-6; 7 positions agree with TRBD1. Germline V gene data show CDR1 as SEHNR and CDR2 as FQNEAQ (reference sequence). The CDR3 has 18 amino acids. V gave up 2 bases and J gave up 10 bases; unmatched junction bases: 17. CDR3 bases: TGTGCCAGCAGCTTAAGCCCTTTTGGAGGGGACAGCGGATCACCCCTCCACTTT. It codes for CASSLSPFGGDSGSPLHF.

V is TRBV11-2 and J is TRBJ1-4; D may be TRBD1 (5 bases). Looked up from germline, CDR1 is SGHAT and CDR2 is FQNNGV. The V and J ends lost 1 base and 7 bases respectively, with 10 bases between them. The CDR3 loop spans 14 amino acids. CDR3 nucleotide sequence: TGTGCCAGCAGCTTAGGAGGGGACGGTGAAAAACTGTTTTTT. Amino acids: CASSLGGDGEKLFF. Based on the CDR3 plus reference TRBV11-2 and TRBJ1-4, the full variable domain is EAGVAQSPRYKIIEKRQSVAFWCNPISGHATLYWYQQILGQGPKLLIQFQNNGVVDDSQLPKDRFSAERLKGVDSTLKIQPAKLEDSAVYLCASSLGGDGEKLFFGSGTQLSVL.

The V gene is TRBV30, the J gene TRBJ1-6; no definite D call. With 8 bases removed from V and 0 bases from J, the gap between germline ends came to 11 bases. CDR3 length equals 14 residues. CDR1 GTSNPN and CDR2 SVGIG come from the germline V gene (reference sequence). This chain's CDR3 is CALAQSSYNSPLHF. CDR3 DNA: TGTGCCCTGGCCCAGAGCTCCTATAATTCACCCCTCCACTTT.

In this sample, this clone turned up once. The CDR3 DNA reads TGTGCCAGCAGCGTAGTGGGGGGCTCTGAAAAACTGTTTTTT. Residues: CASSVVGGSEKLFF. V gene TRBV9 combines with J gene TRBJ1-4; TRBD1 might be the D (6 bases). Germline V lookup: CDR1 SGDLS, CDR2 YYNGEE. Trimming shortened V by 0 bases and J by 7 bases, and 10 bases separated the two germline ends. The CDR3 is 14 residues long.

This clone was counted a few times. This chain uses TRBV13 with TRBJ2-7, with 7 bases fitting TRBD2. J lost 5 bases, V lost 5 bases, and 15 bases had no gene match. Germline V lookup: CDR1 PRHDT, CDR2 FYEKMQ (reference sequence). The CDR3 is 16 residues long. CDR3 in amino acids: CASSHSIAGLVHEQYF. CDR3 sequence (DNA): TGTGCCAGCAGCCACTCCATAGCCGGACTAGTGCACGAGCAGTACTTC.

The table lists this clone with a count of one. The CDR3 sequence: CASSLEARVGQPQHF. The CDR3, as DNA: TGCGCCAGCAGCCTCGAGGCCAGGGTGGGTCAGCCCCAGCATTTT. The chain couples TRBV4-1 to TRBJ1-5, with D perhaps matching TRBD1 (5 bases). V dropped 4 bases and J dropped 6 bases, with 16 bases sitting between them. CDR1 is MGHRA and CDR2 is YSYEKL in the germline V gene. CDR3 length equals 15 residues.

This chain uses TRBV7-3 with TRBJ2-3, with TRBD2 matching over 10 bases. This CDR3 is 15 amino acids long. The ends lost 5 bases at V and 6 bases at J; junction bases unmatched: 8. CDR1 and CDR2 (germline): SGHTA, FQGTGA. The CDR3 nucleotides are TGTGCCAGCAGCACCAAGCGGGGGGGCCTCGATACGCAGTATTTT. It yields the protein CASSTKRGGLDTQYF.